This TCR beta chain was sequenced in a study of persistence of HIV-infected CD4 T cells. The libraries were made with immunoSEQ version 4 in survey mode. Generated by immunoSEQ multiplex PCR, the TCRdb table keeps only in-frame clones and is missing some. The data show around 30,000 clones, 82% seen once. Per germline, CDR1 MDHEN and CDR2 SYDVKM. The CDR3 has 15 amino acids. Trimming took off 3 bases at V and 0 bases at J, with 8 bases between the two ends. Study conclusions and caveats: Antigen-responding cells were enriched for degenerate expanded CDR3beta sequences.

About this clone: Its antigen is not identified.

Overlapping HIV-1 Gag 15-mer peptides at approximately 0.91 ug per peptide per mL were used. Sorted nonresponding memory CD4+ T cells were CD40L-negative, CD69-negative, CD45RO-high. Specimen: CD4+ T cells sorted from PBMCs after approximately 19-hour stimulation, collected from a patient who received antiretroviral therapy. The TCR sequence derives from an adult woman with HIV who was CMV-seropositive. This chain uses TRBV28 with TRBJ2-2; no firm D call. The CDR3 region has the DNA TGTGCCAGCAGTTTCTTGGGGACGAACACCGGGGAGCTGTTTTTT. Translated: CASSFLGTNTGELFF.